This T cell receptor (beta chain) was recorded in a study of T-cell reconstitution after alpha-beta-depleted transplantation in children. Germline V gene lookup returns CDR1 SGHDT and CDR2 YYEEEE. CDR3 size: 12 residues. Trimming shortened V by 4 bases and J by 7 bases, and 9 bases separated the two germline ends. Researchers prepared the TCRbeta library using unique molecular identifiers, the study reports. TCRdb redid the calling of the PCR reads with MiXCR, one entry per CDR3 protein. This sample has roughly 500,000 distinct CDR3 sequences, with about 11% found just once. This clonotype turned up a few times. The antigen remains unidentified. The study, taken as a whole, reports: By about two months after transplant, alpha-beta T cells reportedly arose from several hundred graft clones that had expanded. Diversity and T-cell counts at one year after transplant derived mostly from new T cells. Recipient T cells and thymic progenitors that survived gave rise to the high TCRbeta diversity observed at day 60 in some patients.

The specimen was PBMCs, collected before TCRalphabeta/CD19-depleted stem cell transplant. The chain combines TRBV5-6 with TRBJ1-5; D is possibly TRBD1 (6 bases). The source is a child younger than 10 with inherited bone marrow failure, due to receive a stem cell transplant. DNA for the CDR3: TGTGCCAGCAGCGTCCAGGGGCAGCCCCAGCATTTT. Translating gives CASSVQGQPQHF.